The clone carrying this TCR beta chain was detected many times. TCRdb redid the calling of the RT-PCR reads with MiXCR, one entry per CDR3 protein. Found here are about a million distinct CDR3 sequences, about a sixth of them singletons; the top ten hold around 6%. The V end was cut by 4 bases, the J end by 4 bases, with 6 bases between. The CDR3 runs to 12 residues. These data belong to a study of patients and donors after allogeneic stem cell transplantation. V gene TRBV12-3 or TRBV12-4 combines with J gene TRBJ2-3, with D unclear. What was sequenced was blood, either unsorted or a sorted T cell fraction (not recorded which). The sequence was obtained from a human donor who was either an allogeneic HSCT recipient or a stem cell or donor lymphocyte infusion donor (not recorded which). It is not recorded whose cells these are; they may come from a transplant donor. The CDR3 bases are TGTGCCAGCAGTTATAGTGCAGATACGCAGTATTTT. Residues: CASSYSADTQYF.